Shown below are 2 T cell receptor beta chains from a single sample sequenced in a study of radiotherapy plus CTLA-4 blockade in lung cancer. Assay: immunoSEQ multiplex PCR; the TCRdb copy retains only in-frame clones and omits some. This sample has some 41,000 clones, with approximately 67% found just once. This specimen was peripheral blood, taken from a patient treated with radiotherapy plus ipilimumab. These receptors were collected from a human donor with non-small cell lung cancer who had a partial response to radiotherapy plus ipilimumab.

The V call is TRBV28, the J call TRBJ2-7, with TRBD2 matching 7 bases. The CDR3 spans 15 residues. Germline values: CDR1 MDHEN, CDR2 SYDVKM. V lost 8 bases and J lost 0; bases outside the gene matches: 10. CDR3 nucleotide sequence: TGTGCCAGCGGCCCGACTAGCTTTGGCTCCTACGAGCAGTACTTC. This encodes CASGPTSFGSYEQYF.

V is TRBV18 and J is TRBJ1-3, with 8 positions matching TRBD1. Germline CDR1 is KGHSH and CDR2 is LQKENI. This CDR3 is built from 16 residues. Unmatched junction bases numbered 3, after V lost 2 bases and J lost 0 bases. The CDR3 nucleotides read TGTGCCAGCTCACCAGTCACAGGGGGCTCTGGAAACACCATATATTTT. It yields the protein CASSPVTGGSGNTIYF.